What follows is one T cell receptor (beta chain) and its context. There is no known antigen for this receptor. Base qualities are not recorded, but no much larger clone differs from it by a single base. The patients picked for sequencing were ones in whom flow cytometry had shown an expansion of CD8+CD57+ cells. Every patient had a diagnosis of severe acquired aplastic anemia based on International Study of Aplastic Anemia and Agranulocytosis and Camitta criteria. Patients had received no therapy at the time of blood sampling. In the study, sorted CD4+ and CD8+ blood T cells from patients with severe aplastic anemia and from healthy subjects underwent deep sequencing of TCR repertoires. Patients were enrolled under clinicaltrials.gov protocols 00001620, 01623167, 00001397, 00071045, 00081523 and 00961064 in the USA. Ficoll-Paque density gradient centrifugation was used to isolate peripheral blood mononuclear cells. Before DNA was extracted, CD4+ and CD8+ T cells were sorted using either FACS or magnetic beads.

This entry belongs to a study of CD8+CD57+ T cells in acquired aplastic anemia (dated by TCRdb to 2016 to 2019). Context from the whole study: DNA extracted from sorted CD4+ and CD8+ cells had a mean of about 3 ug, with a range of roughly 0.2 to 30 ug. CD8+CD57+ expansion was defined as a frequency above the mean frequency observed in healthy subjects. The paper as a whole reports these results and caveats: Roughly 31 CD8+ CDR3 sequences were shared between patients and controls but appeared highly expressed in patients and within their immunodominant clones. Patients and healthy controls showed no significant difference in CD8+ Simpson's diversity (P=0.060).

From the cysteine through the phenylalanine, the CDR3 covers 18 amino acids. CDR3 DNA is the only sequence kept; it has 54 bases, read in frame from the first base. The germline V gene (reference sequence) yields LNHDA for CDR1 and SQIVND for CDR2. V is trimmed back by 4 bases and J by 4 bases, and the junction contains 18 bases that no gene match accounts for. Genomic DNA was used as template for profiling of TCR beta VDJ combinations and CDR3 sequences. An Illumina HiSeq 2000 was used for TCR repertoire sequencing. Regarding the original processing steps: Repertoire assessment relied on Simpson's diversity index, CDR3 size and DJ length profiles, and TRBV/TRBJ rearrangement plots. The most abundant DNA sequence in the deep sequencing data was defined as the immunodominant clone. CDR3 amino acid sequences were screened for sharing across subjects and compared with published repertoires and the VDJdb database. Using fastp trimming at Q25 and MiXCR clonotype assembly, TCRdb reanalyzed the public sequencing data and kept in-frame beta chains. When rows share a CDR3 protein, they turn into one entry using the most common DNA and genes. TCRdb's processing, not the authors' own work, is the source of the V and J calls. The table for this sample lists fewer than 85,000 distinct CDR3 sequences; around 70% of them were counted only once. The ten largest make up about four fifths of the sample.

This chain joins TRBV19 to TRBJ1-1; 7 bases in the middle match TRBD1. This TCR was recovered from a human donor with aplastic anemia. What was sequenced was sorted CD4+, CD8+, or CD8+CD57+ T cells (not recorded which) from PBMCs. CDR3 reads: CASSTTGANRGVSTEAFF. The DNA sequence reads TGTGCCAGTAGTACCACTGGTGCAAACAGGGGAGTGAGCACTGAAGCTTTCTTT.